This record looks at one TCR beta chain sequence and its context. Its target is not known. Germline V gene sequence: CDR1 KGHSH, CDR2 LQKENI. Trimming took 5 bases from V and 7 from J, leaving 15 bases between them. The CDR3 is made up of 15 amino acids. The sample originates from a study of T cell responses to AZD1222 COVID-19 vaccine. Findings and limits, study-wide: There were repertoire samples only from the period after the peak T cell response.

This table comes from immunoSEQ multiplex PCR, and its TCRdb copy is limited to in-frame clones, with some not included. The data hold approximately 150,000 clones, with about 92% observed a single time. V and J are TRBV18 and TRBJ1-6, with D possibly being TRBD1 (6 bases). Sequences were derived from peripheral blood, sampled 28 days after the second AZD1222 dose. The clonotype comes from an adult who received the AZD1222 COVID-19 vaccine. In DNA, the CDR3 is TGTGCCAGCTCAGCACACAGGGAGTTAAATTCACCCCTCCACTTT. Its protein is CASSAHRELNSPLHF.